One T cell receptor (beta chain) is described in this entry. The participants were between roughly 18 and 100 years old and came from some 23 US areas. Cohort allocation depended upon clinical history that participants reported. This sample is part of a study of blood T cell repertoires in COVID-19. Background on the study: The samples span acute and convalescent COVID-19 from the United States, Italy and Spain.

Under the authors' procedure: The assay estimated nucleated cells by amplifying reference gene primers. Using immunoSEQ multiplex PCR, the repertoire was profiled, and TCRdb retains in-frame clones only, with some absent. The V and J calls and clone size come from that table; D and trimming were worked out from the DNA. The data show around 300,000 clones, roughly 89% seen once. The CDR3 consists of 14 residues. In germline, CDR1 is SGHNT, CDR2 YYREEE (reference sequence). Trimming cost V 2 bases and J 3 bases; bases outside gene matches: 4. The clonotype comes from a woman in her sixties who had recovered from COVID-19. Sequencing input: PBMCs or T cells enriched from blood (not recorded which). The V and J genes are TRBV5-4 and TRBJ2-7, with TRBD2 matching over 8 bases. CDR3 DNA sequence: TGTGCCAGCAGCTTCAGCGGGGGACACTACGAGCAGTACTTC. Its translation: CASSFSGGHYEQYF.